One sample yielded the 9 T cell receptor beta chains listed below, sequenced in a study of T cell responses to AZD1222 COVID-19 vaccine. Generated by immunoSEQ multiplex PCR, the TCRdb table keeps only in-frame clones and is missing some. The repertoire has about 150,000 clones, around 87% of them found once; the top ten carry roughly 10%. The source was peripheral blood, collected 28 days after the second AZD1222 dose. The source of these receptors is an adult who received the AZD1222 COVID-19 vaccine.

The chain combines TRBV4-1 with TRBJ1-3; D uncertain. This CDR3 is 15 amino acids long. Germline CDR1 is MGHRA and CDR2 is YSYEKL. The V gene lost 3 bases and the J gene lost 1 base, with 10 bases spanning the gap. CDR3 nucleotides: TGCGCCAGCAGCCAGCCGACTCGATCTGGAAACACCATATATTTT. It is translated as CASSQPTRSGNTIYF.

V usage is TRBV7-9 and J usage is TRBJ2-2, with D perhaps TRBD1 (6 bases). Trimming cost V 5 bases and J 4 bases, with 20 bases left between them. CDR1 and CDR2 (germline): SEHNR, FQNEAQ (reference sequence). The CDR3 sequence is 17 residues long. The CDR3 DNA is TGTGCCAGCAGCCCCCGAGACAGGCCCGCGTCCACCGGGGAGCTGTTTTTT. Protein: CASSPRDRPASTGELFF.

The chain combines TRBV6-2 or TRBV6-3 with TRBJ2-7, with TRBD2 matching over 11 bases. CDR1 MNHEY and CDR2 SVGEGT come from the germline V gene. V lost 6 bases and J lost 0; bases outside the gene matches: 10. The CDR3 loop spans 17 amino acids. In DNA, the CDR3 is TGTGCCAGCAGCCACCCCGGGACTAGCGGATACTCCTACGAGCAGTACTTC. The encoded protein is CASSHPGTSGYSYEQYF.

The chain joins TRBV6-5 to TRBJ2-4; D remains unclear. The CDR3 runs 15 residues. Germline assignment: CDR1 MNHEY and CDR2 SVGAGI. V dropped 7 bases and J dropped 0 bases, with 13 bases sitting between them. The DNA for the CDR3 is TGTGCCAGCACCCCTGGATCCTTAGCCAAAAACATTCAGTACTTC. Protein product: CASTPGSLAKNIQYF.

V is TRBV23-1 and J is TRBJ2-7, with TRBD1 matching over 10 bases. TRBV23-1 belongs to the ORF category, with a function that is uncertain. Trimming cost V 6 bases and J 5 bases; bases outside gene matches: 7. This CDR3 has 14 amino acids. The CDR3 nucleotides read TGCGCCAGCAGACCGGGGACAGGGGTTGACGAGCAGTACTTC. It translates to CASRPGTGVDEQYF.

This clone was seen just once. The chain links TRBV25-1 to TRBJ1-1, with D hard to call. V gave up 6 bases and J gave up 4 bases, with 9 bases separating them. This CDR3 contains 12 residues. Germline CDR1 reads MGHDK; CDR2 reads SYGVNS. The CDR3 nucleotides read TGTGCCAGCAGAAAGGATTTCACTGAAGCTTTCTTT. This encodes CASRKDFTEAFF.

The chain joins TRBV7-2 to TRBJ1-2; 8 bases line up with TRBD1. The germline V gene has CDR1 SGHTA and CDR2 FQGNSA. V lost 3 bases and J lost 7; bases outside the gene matches: 10. The CDR3 is 15 amino acids. The CDR3 loop is CASSFGQGYRGGYTF. CDR3 DNA: TGTGCCAGCAGCTTTGGACAGGGCTATAGGGGTGGCTACACCTTC.

The rearrangement links TRBV11-2 to TRBJ2-7; 7 bases agree with TRBD2. With 4 bases clipped from V and 3 bases from J, the junction kept 6 bases outside the gene matches. The CDR3 runs 14 residues. CDR1 and CDR2 from the germline V gene are SGHAT and FQNNGV. The CDR3 here is CASSWGLPDYEQYF. CDR3 nucleotide sequence: TGTGCCAGCAGCTGGGGACTACCAGACTACGAGCAGTACTTC. The variable domain in full, completed from reference TRBV11-2 and TRBJ2-7, reads EAGVAQSPRYKIIEKRQSVAFWCNPISGHATLYWYQQILGQGPKLLIQFQNNGVVDDSQLPKDRFSAERLKGVDSTLKIQPAKLEDSAVYLCASSWGLPDYEQYFGPGTRLTVT.

The rearrangement uses TRBV30 and TRBJ2-2, with 11 bases matching TRBD2. This CDR3 is built from 16 residues. V lost 7 bases, J lost 4 bases, and 11 bases stayed unmatched. From germline, CDR1 is GTSNPN and CDR2 SVGIG (reference sequence). The DNA of the CDR3 is TGTGCCTTCACAACTATAGCGGGAGGGAGCACCGGGGAGCTGTTTTTT. It is translated as CAFTTIAGGSTGELFF.